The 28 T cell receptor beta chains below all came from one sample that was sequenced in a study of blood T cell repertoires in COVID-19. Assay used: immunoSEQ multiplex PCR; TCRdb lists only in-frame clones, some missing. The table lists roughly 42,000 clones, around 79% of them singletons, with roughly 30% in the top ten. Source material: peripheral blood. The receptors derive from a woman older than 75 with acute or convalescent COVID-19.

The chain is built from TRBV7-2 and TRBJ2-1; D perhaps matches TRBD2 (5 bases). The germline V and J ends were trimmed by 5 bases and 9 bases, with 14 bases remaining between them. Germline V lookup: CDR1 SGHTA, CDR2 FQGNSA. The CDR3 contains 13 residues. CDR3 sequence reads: CASSPIATAEQFF. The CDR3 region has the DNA TGTGCCAGCAGCCCCATAGCGACGGCTGAGCAGTTCTTC. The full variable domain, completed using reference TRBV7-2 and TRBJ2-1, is GAGVSQSPSNKVTEKGKDVELRCDPISGHTALYWYRQSLGQGLEFLIYFQGNSAPDKSGLPSDRFSAERTGGSVSTLTIQRTQQEDSAVYLCASSPIATAEQFFGPGTRLTVL.

The CDR3 sequence is CASSQDGTSALGRQFF. The CDR3 bases are TGCGCCAGCAGCCAAGACGGGACTAGCGCCCTGGGGAGGCAGTTCTTC. The chain has TRBV4-1 and TRBJ2-1; 10 positions match TRBD2. V lost 0 bases to trimming and J lost 12 bases; unmatched junction nucleotides: 11. In germline, CDR1 is MGHRA, CDR2 YSYEKL. This CDR3 region has 16 residues.

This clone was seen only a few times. The CDR3 sequence is CASSQGCPRLAGWSSGANVLTF. CDR3 sequence (DNA): TGTGCCAGCAGCCAAGGTTGCCCGAGGCTAGCGGGTTGGAGCTCTGGGGCCAACGTCCTGACTTTC. This chain uses TRBV3-1 (or the pseudogene TRBV3-2) with TRBJ2-6; TRBD2 matches 8 bases. The CDR3 length is 22 residues. The V segment lost 1 base and the J segment 0 bases; nucleotides outside the gene matches: 17. Germline CDR1 LGHDT, CDR2 YNNKEL (reference sequence).

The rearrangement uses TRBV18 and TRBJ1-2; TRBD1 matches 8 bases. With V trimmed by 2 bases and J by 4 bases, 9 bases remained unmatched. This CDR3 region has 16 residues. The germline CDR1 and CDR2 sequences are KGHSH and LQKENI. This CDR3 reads CASSPGDRSFIYGYTF. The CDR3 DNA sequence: TGTGCCAGCTCACCAGGGGACAGGAGTTTTATCTATGGCTACACCTTC.

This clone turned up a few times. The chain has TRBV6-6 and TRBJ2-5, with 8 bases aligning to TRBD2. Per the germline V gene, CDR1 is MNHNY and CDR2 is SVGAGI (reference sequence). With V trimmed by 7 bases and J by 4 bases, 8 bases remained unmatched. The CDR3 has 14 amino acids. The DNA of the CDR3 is TGTGCCAGCACCAAAGCGGGAGTGGCAGAGACCCAGTACTTC. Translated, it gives CASTKAGVAETQYF.

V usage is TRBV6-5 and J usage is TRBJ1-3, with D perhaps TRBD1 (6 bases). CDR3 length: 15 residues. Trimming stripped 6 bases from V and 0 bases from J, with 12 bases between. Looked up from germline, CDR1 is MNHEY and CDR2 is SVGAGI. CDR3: CASSATDSSGNTIYF. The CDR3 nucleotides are TGTGCCAGCAGCGCAACGGACAGCTCTGGAAACACCATATATTTT.

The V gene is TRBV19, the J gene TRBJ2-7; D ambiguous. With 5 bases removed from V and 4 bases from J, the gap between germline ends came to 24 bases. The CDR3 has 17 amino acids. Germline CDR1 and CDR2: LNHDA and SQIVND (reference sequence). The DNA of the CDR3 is TGTGCCAGTAGTTTGGCACATGTTGAAAGCGTGGGTTACGAGCAGTACTTC. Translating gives CASSLAHVESVGYEQYF.

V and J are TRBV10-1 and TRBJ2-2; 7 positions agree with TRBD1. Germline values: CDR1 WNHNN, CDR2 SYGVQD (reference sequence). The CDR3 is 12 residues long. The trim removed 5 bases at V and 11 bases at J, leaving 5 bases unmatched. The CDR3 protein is CASSRQGIELFF. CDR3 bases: TGCGCCAGCAGTCGACAGGGAATAGAGCTGTTTTTT.

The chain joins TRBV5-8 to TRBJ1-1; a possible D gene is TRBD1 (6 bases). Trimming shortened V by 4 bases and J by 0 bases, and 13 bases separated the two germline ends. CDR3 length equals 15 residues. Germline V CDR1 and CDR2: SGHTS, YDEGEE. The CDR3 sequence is CASSPGGPMNTEAFF. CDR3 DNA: TGTGCCAGCAGCCCGGGGGGGCCGATGAACACTGAAGCTTTCTTT.

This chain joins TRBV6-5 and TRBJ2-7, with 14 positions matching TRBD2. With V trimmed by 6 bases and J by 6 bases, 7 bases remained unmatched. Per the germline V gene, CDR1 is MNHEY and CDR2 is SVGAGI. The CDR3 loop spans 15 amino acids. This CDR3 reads CASSRGLAGGSEQYF. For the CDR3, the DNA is TGTGCCAGCAGCCGAGGACTAGCGGGAGGATCCGAGCAGTACTTC.

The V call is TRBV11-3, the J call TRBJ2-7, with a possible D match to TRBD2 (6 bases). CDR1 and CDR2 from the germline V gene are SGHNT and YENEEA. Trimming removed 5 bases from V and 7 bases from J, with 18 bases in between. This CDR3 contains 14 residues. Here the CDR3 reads CASSGPGLSGEQYF. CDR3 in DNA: TGTGCCAGCAGCGGCCCGGGACTTTCGGGGGAGCAGTACTTC.

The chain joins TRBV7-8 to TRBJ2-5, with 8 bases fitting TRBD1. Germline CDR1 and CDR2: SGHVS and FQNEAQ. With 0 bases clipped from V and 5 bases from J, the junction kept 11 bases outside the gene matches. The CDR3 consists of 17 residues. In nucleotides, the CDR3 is TGTGCCAGCAGCTTAGCTCCTGCGACAGGGGCCGGCGAGACCCAGTACTTC. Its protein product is CASSLAPATGAGETQYF.

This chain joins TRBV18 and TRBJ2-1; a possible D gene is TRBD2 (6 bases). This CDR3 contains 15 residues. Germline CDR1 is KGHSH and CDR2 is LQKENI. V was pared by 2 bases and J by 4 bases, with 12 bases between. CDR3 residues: CASSPGLATYNEQFF. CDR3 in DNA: TGTGCCAGCTCACCAGGGCTAGCGACATACAATGAGCAGTTCTTC.

The CDR3 protein is CASSFTARLNEQFF. The CDR3 DNA follows: TGTGCCAGCAGCTTCACGGCCCGACTAAATGAGCAGTTCTTC. V usage is TRBV7-2 and J usage is TRBJ2-1; D perhaps matches TRBD2 (5 bases). V lost 3 bases, J lost 7 bases, and 13 bases lay in between. Germline lookup yields CDR1 SGHTA and CDR2 FQGNSA. The CDR3 contains 14 residues. Supplemented by reference TRBV7-2 and TRBJ2-1, the full variable domain reads GAGVSQSPSNKVTEKGKDVELRCDPISGHTALYWYRQSLGQGLEFLIYFQGNSAPDKSGLPSDRFSAERTGGSVSTLTIQRTQQEDSAVYLCASSFTARLNEQFFGPGTRLTVL.

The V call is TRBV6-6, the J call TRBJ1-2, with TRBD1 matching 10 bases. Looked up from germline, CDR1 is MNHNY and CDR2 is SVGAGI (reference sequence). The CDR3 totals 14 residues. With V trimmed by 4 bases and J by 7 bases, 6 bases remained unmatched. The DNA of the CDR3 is TGTGCCAGCAGTTCTGCGACAGGGGGCTTTGGCTACACCTTC. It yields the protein CASSSATGGFGYTF.

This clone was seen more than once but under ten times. CDR3 protein: CASGRSIAGADYEQYF. The DNA of the CDR3 is TGTGCTAGTGGCCGATCCATAGCGGGAGCCGATTACGAGCAGTACTTC. The chain uses TRBV12-5 and TRBJ2-7; 9 positions match TRBD2. From germline, CDR1 is LGHNT and CDR2 FRNRAP. V lost 6 bases and J lost 4; bases outside the gene matches: 13. CDR3 length equals 16 residues. Variable domain in full (rest from reference TRBV12-5 and TRBJ2-7): DARVTQTPRHKVTEMGQEVTMRCQPILGHNTVFWYRQTMMQGLELLAYFRNRAPLDDSGMPKDRFSAEMPDATLATLKIQPSEPRDSAVYFCASGRSIAGADYEQYFGPGTRLTVT.

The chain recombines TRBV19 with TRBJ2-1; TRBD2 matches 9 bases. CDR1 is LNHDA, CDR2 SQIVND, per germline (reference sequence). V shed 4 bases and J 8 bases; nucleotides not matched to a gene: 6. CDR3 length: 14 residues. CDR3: CASSTSSGIDEQFF. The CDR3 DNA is TGTGCCAGTAGTACCTCTAGCGGGATCGATGAGCAGTTCTTC.

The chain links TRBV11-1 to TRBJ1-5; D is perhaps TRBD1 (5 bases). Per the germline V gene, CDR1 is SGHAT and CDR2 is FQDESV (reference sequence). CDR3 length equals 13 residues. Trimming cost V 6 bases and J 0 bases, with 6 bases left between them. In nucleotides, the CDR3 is TGTGCCAGCAGTGACAGTAGCAATCAGCCCCAGCATTTT. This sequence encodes CASSDSSNQPQHF.

Here the CDR3 DNA reads TGCGCCAGCAGCCTTCAGGCGCGTTTTAATGAAAAACTGTTTTTT. This sequence encodes CASSLQARFNEKLFF. The chain carries TRBV5-1 and TRBJ1-4; D is undetermined. The CDR3 extends over 15 amino acids. Trimming stripped 4 bases from V and 4 bases from J, with 14 bases between. CDR1 SGHRS and CDR2 YFSETQ come from the germline V gene.

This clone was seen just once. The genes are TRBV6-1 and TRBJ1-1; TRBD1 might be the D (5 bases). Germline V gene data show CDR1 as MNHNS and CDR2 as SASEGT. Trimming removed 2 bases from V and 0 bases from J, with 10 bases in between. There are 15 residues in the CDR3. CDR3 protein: CASSEQGFMNTEAFF. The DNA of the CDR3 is TGTGCCAGCAGTGAACAGGGCTTCATGAACACTGAAGCTTTCTTT.

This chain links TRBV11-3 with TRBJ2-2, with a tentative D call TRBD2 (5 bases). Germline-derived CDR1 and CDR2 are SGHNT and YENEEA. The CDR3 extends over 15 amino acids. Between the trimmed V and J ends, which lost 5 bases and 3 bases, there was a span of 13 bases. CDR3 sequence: CASSHQGGYTGELFF. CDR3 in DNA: TGTGCCAGCAGCCATCAAGGAGGCTACACCGGGGAGCTGTTTTTT.

The CDR3 is CASRRQGNTGELFF. The CDR3 DNA reads as TGTGCCAGCAGACGACAGGGGAACACCGGGGAGCTGTTTTTT. J is TRBJ2-2 and V is TRBV6-5; 7 bases map to TRBD1. V lost 6 bases and J lost 1; bases outside the gene matches: 2. Germline V gene lookup returns CDR1 MNHEY and CDR2 SVGAGI. CDR3 size: 14 residues.

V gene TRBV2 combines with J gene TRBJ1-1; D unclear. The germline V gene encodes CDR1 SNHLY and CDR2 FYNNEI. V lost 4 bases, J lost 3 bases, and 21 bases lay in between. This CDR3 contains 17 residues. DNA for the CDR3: TGTGCCAGCAGTGCCCGGGAGGCGCTTTACCGGGACACTGAAGCTTTCTTT. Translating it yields CASSAREALYRDTEAFF.

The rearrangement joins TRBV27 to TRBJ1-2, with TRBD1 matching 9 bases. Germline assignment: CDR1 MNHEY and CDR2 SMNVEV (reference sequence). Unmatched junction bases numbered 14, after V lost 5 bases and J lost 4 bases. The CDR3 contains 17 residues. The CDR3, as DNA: TGTGCCAGCAGTCTCCATTCCCCGGGACAGGGAGGCTATGGCTACACCTTC. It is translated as CASSLHSPGQGGYGYTF.

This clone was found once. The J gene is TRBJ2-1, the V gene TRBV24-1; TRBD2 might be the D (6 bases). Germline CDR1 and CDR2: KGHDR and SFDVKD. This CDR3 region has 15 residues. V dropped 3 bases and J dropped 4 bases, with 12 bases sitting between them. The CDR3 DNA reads TGTGCCACCAGTGATCCTAGTGGGGGGTACAATGAGCAGTTCTTC. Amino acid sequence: CATSDPSGGYNEQFF.

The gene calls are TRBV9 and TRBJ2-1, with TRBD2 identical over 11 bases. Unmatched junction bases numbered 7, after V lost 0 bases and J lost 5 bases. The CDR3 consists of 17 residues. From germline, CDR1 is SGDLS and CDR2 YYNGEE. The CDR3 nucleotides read TGTGCCAGCAGCGTAGGAGTTAGGGGACTAGCGGACAATGAGCAGTTCTTC. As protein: CASSVGVRGLADNEQFF. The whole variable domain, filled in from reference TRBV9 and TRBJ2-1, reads DSGVTQTPKHLITATGQRVTLRCSPRSGDLSVYWYQQSLDQGLQFLIQYYNGEERAKGNILERFSAQQFPDLHSELNLSSLELGDSALYFCASSVGVRGLADNEQFFGPGTRLTVL.

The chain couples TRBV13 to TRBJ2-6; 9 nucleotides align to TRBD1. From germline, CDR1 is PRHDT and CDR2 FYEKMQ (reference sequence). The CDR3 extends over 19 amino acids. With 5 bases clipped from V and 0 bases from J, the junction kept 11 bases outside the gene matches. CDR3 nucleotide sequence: TGTGCCAGCAGCCCTCCTCCCGGGACAGGGCTCTCTGGGGCCAACGTCCTGACTTTC. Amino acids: CASSPPPGTGLSGANVLTF.

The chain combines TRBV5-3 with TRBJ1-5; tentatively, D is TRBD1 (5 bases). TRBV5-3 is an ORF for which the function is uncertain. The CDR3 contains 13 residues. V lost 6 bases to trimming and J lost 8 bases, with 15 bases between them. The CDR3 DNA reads TGTGCCAGAAAGGTGGGGGGGAGTAAGCCCCAGCATTTT. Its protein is CARKVGGSKPQHF.